A single sample is the source of the 13 T cell receptor beta chains below, sequenced in a study of Graves' ophthalmopathy and Graves' hyperthyroidism. Amplifying from RNA transcripts, the study obtained TCR beta CDR3 regions. The first-round RT-PCR employed HTBI primers together with the Qiagen OneStep RT-PCR kit. A multiplex PCR was then performed as the second round. TCRdb called the multiplex PCR reads again in MiXCR, with one record for every CDR3 protein. The sample records about 400,000 distinct CDR3 sequences, 15% to 20% being singletons. The sequenced sample consisted of peripheral blood. The receptors come from a woman under 30 with Graves' ophthalmopathy.

The table lists this clonotype with many counts. V and J are TRBV6-2 or TRBV6-3 and TRBJ2-7, with D tentatively TRBD2 (7 bases). This CDR3 has 18 residues. Germline V gives CDR1 MNHEY, CDR2 SVGEGT. Trimming stripped 7 bases from V and 0 bases from J, with 25 bases between. The CDR3 DNA follows: TGTGCCAGCACCCCCCCGACTAACGGGGGGCCTAACTCCTACGAGCAGTACTTC. It yields the protein CASTPPTNGGPNSYEQYF.

This clonotype was detected many times. This chain joins TRBV28 and TRBJ2-7, with D perhaps matching TRBD2 (6 bases). CDR3 length equals 17 residues. Germline CDR1 MDHEN, CDR2 SYDVKM. Trimming took 3 bases from V and 6 from J, leaving 24 bases between them. The CDR3 DNA sequence: TGTGCCAGCAGTTTCGAGCGGGCGGGCCCCAGAGGCGGCGAGCAGTACTTC. Protein: CASSFERAGPRGGEQYF.

At least ten counts were recorded for this clonotype. The V gene is TRBV6-1, the J gene TRBJ1-6, with D perhaps matching TRBD1 (5 bases). V was clipped by 6 bases and J by 8 bases, with 23 bases between them. The CDR3 runs to 17 residues. Germline V gene sequence: CDR1 MNHNS, CDR2 SASEGT. CDR3 region: CASSPDPRDLTYSPLHF. The CDR3 nucleotides are TGTGCCAGCAGCCCTGACCCCCGGGACCTAACTTATTCACCCCTCCACTTT.

This sequence joins TRBV28 and TRBJ1-1; D might be TRBD1 (6 bases). Germline loops: CDR1 MDHEN, CDR2 SYDVKM. Trimming took off 3 bases at V and 4 bases at J, with 15 bases between the two ends. The CDR3 sequence is 15 residues long. Written as DNA, the CDR3 is TGTGCCAGCAGTTTTCTAGTTCCGGGGGCCACTGAAGCTTTCTTT. It translates to CASSFLVPGATEAFF. Full variable domain (remainder filled in from reference TRBV28 and TRBJ1-1): DVKVTQSSRYLVKRTGEKVFLECVQDMDHENMFWYRQDPGLGLRLIYFSYDVKMKEKGDIPEGYSVSREKKERFSLILESASTNQTSMYLCASSFLVPGATEAFFGQGTRLTVV.

This clonotype was counted many times. This chain links TRBV15 with TRBJ1-5; 10 positions match TRBD1. The CDR3 sequence is 15 residues long. After removal of 2 bases from V and 6 bases from J, the junction contained 4 bases not matched to a gene. Germline V lookup: CDR1 LNHNV, CDR2 YYDKDF (reference sequence). CDR3 nucleotides: TGTGCCACCAGCAGAACCCGGACAGGGGGTCAGCCCCAGCATTTT. This encodes CATSRTRTGGQPQHF. Together with reference TRBV15 and TRBJ1-5, the CDR3 gives the full variable domain: DAMVIQNPRYQVTQFGKPVTLSCSQTLNHNVMYWYQQKSSQAPKLLFHYYDKDFNNEADTPDNFQSRRPNTSFCFLDIRSPGLGDTAMYLCATSRTRTGGQPQHFGDGTRLSIL.

This clonotype was seen ten or more times. This chain links TRBV4-1 with TRBJ1-1; D is perhaps TRBD1 (5 bases). Trimming removed 0 bases from V and 3 bases from J, with 8 bases in between. This CDR3 has 14 residues. CDR1 is MGHRA, CDR2 YSYEKL, per germline. This CDR3 is CASSQEWGDTEAFF. The CDR3 DNA sequence: TGCGCCAGCAGCCAAGAATGGGGCGACACTGAAGCTTTCTTT.

The table lists this clonotype with a few counts. This chain uses TRBV6-5 with TRBJ2-3, with a possible D match to TRBD2 (6 bases). Between the trimmed V and J ends, which lost 2 bases and 2 bases, there was a span of 14 bases. CDR3 size: 16 residues. CDR1 is MNHEY, CDR2 SVGAGI, per germline. The CDR3 region is CASSYRASASTDTQYF. DNA for the CDR3: TGTGCCAGCAGTTACAGGGCTAGCGCCTCCACAGATACGCAGTATTTT.

Comments on this clonotype: Because the CDR3's place on the DNA is in doubt, the DNA is left out and the CDR3 is given as listed by TCRdb. The rearrangement joins TRBV25-1 to TRBJ2-2; the table's D gene call, TRBD2, was not cross checked with the DNA. With termini counted, the CDR3 has 21 amino acids. Germline V CDR1 and CDR2: MGHDK, SYGVNS. CDR3 region: CASRRGPYEQYFGPGTGELFF.

This clonotype was counted ten times or more. The genes are TRBV11-2 and TRBJ2-5; 9 bases are a match to TRBD2. The junction had 6 bases not matched to a gene; V was cut back by 6 bases and J by 4 bases. CDR1 and CDR2 (germline): SGHAT, FQNNGV. This CDR3 is built from 14 residues. CDR3 sequence: CASRELAGLETQYF. CDR3 nucleotides: TGTGCCAGCAGGGAGCTAGCGGGGCTAGAGACCCAGTACTTC.

The sample holds many counts of this clonotype. The chain couples TRBV19 to TRBJ1-5; D may be TRBD1 (5 bases). V lost 6 bases and J lost 6, with 12 bases in between. CDR1 is LNHDA, CDR2 SQIVND, per germline (reference sequence). The CDR3 loop spans 13 amino acids. The CDR3 reads CASSQGFSQPQHF. The CDR3 DNA reads as TGTGCCAGTAGCCAGGGTTTTAGTCAGCCCCAGCATTTT.

This clonotype has ten or more counts. The J gene is TRBJ2-7, the V gene TRBV9; 10 nucleotides align to TRBD2. This CDR3 spans 14 amino acids. The trim removed 4 bases at V and 6 bases at J, leaving 7 bases unmatched. Germline CDR1 SGDLS, CDR2 YYNGEE. CDR3 residues: CASSKSGGAREQYF. DNA for the CDR3: TGTGCCAGCAGCAAAAGCGGGGGGGCTCGCGAGCAGTACTTC.

The rearrangement uses TRBV6-2 or TRBV6-3 and TRBJ1-1; no clear D. Germline V CDR1 and CDR2: MNHEY, SVGEGT. Trimming cost V 6 bases and J 5 bases, with 10 bases left between them. The CDR3 has 12 amino acids. The CDR3 bases are TGTGCCAGCAGCCGGGTGGTAACTGAAGCTTTCTTT. Translated, it gives CASSRVVTEAFF.

This clonotype was seen ten or more times. It may be a read error: a sequence one base away is much more abundant. The limits of the CDR3 on the DNA are not certain, so only TCRdb's listed CDR3 is given. The V gene is TRBV6-1, the J gene TRBJ2-4; no check of the table's D call, TRBD1, against the DNA was made. Germline CDR1 and CDR2: MNHNS and SASEGT. Including both end residues, the CDR3 is 14 amino acids long. The CDR3 here is CAVSETGNIYGCTF.